Given below is one T cell receptor (beta chain) in context. Its matching antigen is unknown. The repertoire was sequenced with immunoSEQ multiplex PCR; TCRdb's copy has only in-frame clones and lacks some. The table records 40,000 to 45,000 clones, about 76% of them present only once. The sample comes from a study of a mutant IDH1 vaccine in newly diagnosed glioma. The wider study: Eight vaccinations were given in weeks 1, 3, 5, 7, 11, 15, 19 and 23. Patients had received radiotherapy, temozolomide, or both previously, most receiving both.

Germline CDR1 reads LGHNA; CDR2 reads YNFKEQ. The CDR3 runs 17 residues. V lost 0 bases, J lost 0 bases, and 11 bases lay in between. Described time point: week 23, last vaccination. The vaccine gave 300 ug of a 20-mer mutant IDH1 peptide subcutaneously per dose. This sequence joins TRBV4-2 and TRBJ1-4; D is unclear. This TCR derives from a man aged 50 to 59 with glioma. The sequencing used PBMCs, collected from a glioma patient whose treatment included an IDH1 peptide vaccine. The CDR3 DNA reads TGTGCCAGCAGCCAAGATCTTGGGCACACAACTAATGAAAAACTGTTTTTT. It codes for CASSQDLGHTTNEKLFF.